The rows below give T cell receptor beta chains drawn from one sample of a study of Graves' ophthalmopathy and Graves' hyperthyroidism. TCRdb independently ran MiXCR on the multiplex PCR reads; one entry per CDR3 protein. The sample lists some 360,000 distinct CDR3 sequences; roughly a sixth were seen once. The sequencing input was peripheral blood. The receptors shown here come from an adult woman with stable Graves' hyperthyroidism. Both conserved end residues are part of each CDR3. D genes are given only for firm matches. Clone size is shown for a subset of rows, as once, few, many or a class of expanded clone.

>TRBJ1-1|TRBV29-1|NA|many
CSVRDTEAFF
TGCAGCGTTAGGGACACTGAAGCTTTCTTT
>TRBJ1-2|TRBV12-3/TRBV12-4|NA|NA
CASSQSSPNYGYTF
TGTGCCAGCAGTCAGTCCTCGCCTAACTATGGCTACACCTTC
>TRBJ2-5|TRBV6-9|NA|NA
CASSYGPGTQYF
TGTGCCAGCAGTTATGGCCCCGGGACCCAGTACTTC
>TRBJ2-7|TRBV20-1|NA|many
CSARGEARPYEQYF
TGCAGTGCTAGAGGGGAAGCGAGACCTTACGAGCAGTACTTC
>TRBJ1-3|TRBV29-1|TRBD1|many
CSATDRAGNTIYF
TGCAGCGCTACGGACAGGGCCGGAAACACCATATATTTT
>TRBJ1-1|TRBV6-1|NA|many
CASSEGQNTEAFF
TGTGCCAGCAGTGAAGGCCAGAACACTGAAGCTTTCTTT
>TRBJ2-7|TRBV14|NA|few
CASSRAGGSSYEQYF
TGTGCCAGCAGCCGCGCCGGGGGTTCATCCTACGAGCAGTACTTC
>TRBJ2-5|TRBV11-2|NA|NA
CASSFYGQPVETQYF
TGTGCCAGCAGCTTTTACGGACAGCCTGTGGAGACCCAGTACTTC
>TRBJ2-5|TRBV7-9|TRBD1|many
CASSPDRGTKETQYF
TGTGCCAGCAGCCCGGACAGGGGGACAAAAGAGACCCAGTACTTC
>TRBJ2-7|TRBV12-3/TRBV12-4|NA|many
CASTTAGAYEQYF
TGTGCCAGCACAACCGCCGGAGCCTACGAGCAGTACTTC
>TRBJ2-5|TRBV14|TRBD1|many
CASSQAGTGYGTQYF
TGTGCCAGCAGCCAAGCCGGGACAGGTTATGGGACCCAGTACTTC
>TRBJ2-2|TRBV20-1|NA|many
CSALGSSVRSTGELFF
TGCAGTGCCCTCGGGTCTTCTGTCCGGTCGACCGGGGAGCTGTTTTTT
>TRBJ2-6|TRBV5-1|TRBD1|NA
CASSPGTGGGSGANVLTF
TGCGCCAGCAGCCCCGGGACAGGGGGCGGTTCTGGGGCCAACGTCCTGACTTTC